A single sample is the source of the 20 T cell receptor beta chains below, sequenced in a study of cytomegalovirus exposure and HLA in healthy donors. Primers for the PCR totalled 60 Vbeta and 13 Jbeta. Assay used: immunoSEQ multiplex PCR; TCRdb lists only in-frame clones, some missing. The sample contains 130,000 to 150,000 clones, around 80% of which appear only once. Input material: PBMCs. These receptors were collected from a man aged 30 to 45 in good health and CMV-seronegative.

V gene TRBV5-1 combines with J gene TRBJ2-1; possibly TRBD2 for D (7 bases). Germline lookup yields CDR1 SGHRS and CDR2 YFSETQ. The CDR3 loop spans 16 amino acids. V was clipped by 0 bases and J by 3 bases, with 13 bases between them. The CDR3 bases are TGCGCCAGCAGCTTGGCGGCGGGGGCCTTCTACAATGAGCAGTTCTTC. It translates to CASSLAAGAFYNEQFF.

The chain joins TRBV10-2 to TRBJ1-1; TRBD1 is a possible D gene (5 bases). Per germline, CDR1 WSHSY and CDR2 SAAADI. The CDR3 consists of 17 residues. Trimming took off 7 bases at V and 2 bases at J, with 23 bases between the two ends. CDR3 protein: CASMPREQKGSNTEAFF. DNA for the CDR3: TGCGCCAGCATGCCCCGTGAGCAGAAGGGGTCTAACACTGAAGCTTTCTTT.

The genes are TRBV9 and TRBJ1-5, with D perhaps TRBD1 (5 bases). This CDR3 comprises 15 residues. Germline V gene sequence: CDR1 SGDLS, CDR2 YYNGEE. V lost 3 bases, J lost 6 bases, and 16 bases lay in between. CDR3 in amino acids: CASSASGTVIQPQHF. In DNA form, the CDR3 reads TGTGCCAGCAGCGCGAGCGGGACGGTAATTCAGCCCCAGCATTTT.

This clone was seen a few times. This chain joins TRBV2 and TRBJ1-5, with D possibly being TRBD1 (6 bases). The CDR3 has 14 residues. Trimming left V 8 bases short and J 2 bases short, with 13 bases between. Germline V gene data show CDR1 as SNHLY and CDR2 as FYNNEI. CDR3 residues: CASADRSGNQPQHF. CDR3 in DNA: TGTGCCAGCGCCGACAGGTCGGGCAATCAGCCCCAGCATTTT.

The genes are TRBV10-1 and TRBJ2-7; D not certain. Germline CDR1 and CDR2: WNHNN and SYGVQD (reference sequence). The CDR3 covers 11 residues. V was cut by 6 bases and J by 4 bases, with 7 bases left in between. This chain's CDR3 is CASSDGYEQYF. CDR3 sequence (DNA): TGCGCCAGCAGCGACGGGTACGAGCAGTACTTC.

This clone appeared a single time. This chain joins TRBV6-1 and TRBJ1-5; D remains unclear. This CDR3 has 13 residues. Germline V CDR1 and CDR2: MNHNS, SASEGT. Trimming left V 9 bases short and J 0 bases short, with 9 bases between. DNA of the CDR3: TGTGCCAGTAGAGGAGGTAGCAATCAGCCCCAGCATTTT. Translating gives CASRGGSNQPQHF.

The chain uses TRBV2 and TRBJ1-5; D unclear. The germline V and J ends were trimmed by 3 bases and 5 bases, with 11 bases remaining between them. This CDR3 contains 14 residues. Germline loops: CDR1 SNHLY, CDR2 FYNNEI. The CDR3 reads CASSDLVQHQPQHF. CDR3 in DNA: TGTGCCAGCAGTGATCTAGTCCAACATCAGCCCCAGCATTTT.

The chain uses TRBV5-1 and TRBJ1-2; D is uncertain. V was shortened by 2 bases and J by 5 bases, with 16 bases between the two germline ends. The germline CDR1 and CDR2 sequences are SGHRS and YFSETQ. The CDR3 sequence is 15 residues long. The CDR3 is CASSFDGGYLYGYTF. In DNA, the CDR3 is TGCGCCAGCAGCTTTGATGGCGGATATTTATATGGCTACACCTTC.

This clone was seen more than once but under ten times. This chain links TRBV2 with TRBJ2-5, with D possibly matching TRBD1 (5 bases). The CDR3 is 15 amino acids. V lost 3 bases to trimming and J lost 5 bases, with 16 bases between them. The germline gives CDR1 SNHLY, CDR2 FYNNEI. CDR3 in DNA: TGTGCCAGCAGTGACAAGGGGCTCTCTAGGGAGACCCAGTACTTC. Encoded protein: CASSDKGLSRETQYF.

The J gene is TRBJ2-6, the V gene TRBV27, with D perhaps matching TRBD1 (6 bases). The CDR3 has 15 amino acids. V dropped 3 bases and J dropped 2 bases, with 8 bases sitting between them. CDR1 is MNHEY and CDR2 is SMNVEV in the germline V gene (reference sequence). The CDR3 region is CASSFRGTGANVLTF. The CDR3, as DNA: TGTGCCAGCAGTTTTAGGGGGACTGGGGCCAACGTCCTGACTTTC.

The chain uses TRBV7-9 and TRBJ1-4; 9 positions agree with TRBD1. V lost 5 bases, J lost 7 bases, and 5 bases stayed unmatched. CDR1 is SEHNR, CDR2 FQNEAQ, per germline (reference sequence). This CDR3 is 14 amino acids long. CDR3 nucleotide sequence: TGTGCCAGCAGCACGGACAGGGGTTCTGAAAAACTGTTTTTT. This gives the protein CASSTDRGSEKLFF. Combining the CDR3 with reference TRBV7-9 and TRBJ1-4 gives the whole variable domain DTGVSQNPRHKITKRGQNVTFRCDPISEHNRLYWYRQTLGQGPEFLTYFQNEAQLEKSRLLSDRFSAERPKGSFSTLEIQRTEQGDSAMYLCASSTDRGSEKLFFGSGTQLSVL.

The rearrangement joins TRBV30 to TRBJ1-2; 9 bases agree with TRBD1. CDR3 length: 14 amino acids. J lost 7 bases, V lost 5 bases, and 11 bases had no gene match. CDR1 and CDR2 from the germline V gene are GTSNPN and SVGIG (reference sequence). CDR3 coding DNA: TGTGCCTGGGGAACAGGGGGCTCGACACGTGGCTACACCTTC. This gives the protein CAWGTGGSTRGYTF.

This clone showed up just once. The chain is built from TRBV9 and TRBJ2-1; the match to TRBD2 covers 10 bases. The germline gives CDR1 SGDLS, CDR2 YYNGEE. This CDR3 has 15 residues. V dropped 0 bases and J dropped 6; count of bases not matched to a gene: 3. In DNA, the CDR3 is TGTGCCAGCAGCGTAGGGCTAGCGGGGGCCAATGAGCAGTTCTTC. This translates into CASSVGLAGANEQFF. The full variable domain, completed using reference TRBV9 and TRBJ2-1, is DSGVTQTPKHLITATGQRVTLRCSPRSGDLSVYWYQQSLDQGLQFLIQYYNGEERAKGNILERFSAQQFPDLHSELNLSSLELGDSALYFCASSVGLAGANEQFFGPGTRLTVL.

This chain uses TRBV27 with TRBJ2-7, with D maybe TRBD1 (6 bases). This CDR3 region has 14 residues. V was trimmed by 5 bases and J by 2 bases, leaving 13 bases between them. CDR1 and CDR2 from the germline V gene are MNHEY and SMNVEV (reference sequence). CDR3 DNA: TGTGCCAGCAGTAGCCTGGGGGCCCCCTACGAGCAGTACTTC. Protein: CASSSLGAPYEQYF.

This chain joins TRBV7-9 and TRBJ2-7; 9 bases map to TRBD1. The CDR3 is made up of 14 amino acids. CDR1 SEHNR and CDR2 FQNEAQ come from the germline V gene (reference sequence). V trimming: 3 bases; J trimming: 2 bases; junction bases outside the gene matches: 2. The CDR3 protein is CASSFGQGPYEQYF. The CDR3, as DNA: TGTGCCAGCAGCTTCGGACAGGGGCCCTACGAGCAGTACTTC.

This chain connects TRBV6-1 to TRBJ2-6; 10 bases fit TRBD2. This CDR3 has 18 residues. Per the germline V gene, CDR1 is MNHNS and CDR2 is SASEGT. J was trimmed by 2 bases and V by 3 bases; bases with no gene match: 7. The CDR3 protein is CASSDPRSGGAGANVLTF. The DNA of the CDR3 is TGTGCCAGCAGTGACCCAAGGAGCGGGGGGGCTGGGGCCAACGTCCTGACTTTC.

The CDR3 here is CSDRGPVWADTQYF. The CDR3 DNA is TGCAGCGACAGGGGTCCCGTGTGGGCAGATACGCAGTATTTT. The gene calls are TRBV29-1 and TRBJ2-3; TRBD1 aligns across 7 bases. Germline V CDR1 and CDR2: SQVTM, ANQGSEA. The CDR3 is made up of 14 amino acids. V dropped 7 bases and J dropped 4; count of bases not matched to a gene: 11.

The chain links TRBV4-2 to TRBJ1-3; D might be TRBD1 (5 bases). Germline CDR1 is LGHNA and CDR2 is YNFKEQ. CDR3 size: 17 residues. V shed 4 bases and J shed 0 bases, with 16 bases lying between them. CDR3 amino acids: CASSRQEQAISGNTIYF. The CDR3 nucleotides read TGTGCCAGCAGCCGACAAGAACAGGCGATCTCTGGAAACACCATATATTTT.

The V gene is TRBV19, the J gene TRBJ2-3; possible D gene TRBD2, 5 bases. Germline lookup yields CDR1 LNHDA and CDR2 SQIVND (reference sequence). V lost 9 bases, J lost 0 bases, and 13 bases lay in between. The CDR3 consists of 14 residues. The CDR3 sequence: CASLGPGSTDTQYF. In DNA, the CDR3 is TGTGCCAGCTTAGGGCCGGGGAGCACAGATACGCAGTATTTT.

The chain joins TRBV7-9 to TRBJ2-3; maybe TRBD1 (6 bases). There are 16 residues in the CDR3. The V and J ends lost 3 bases and 0 bases respectively, with 13 bases between them. Per germline, CDR1 SEHNR and CDR2 FQNEAQ (reference sequence). Here the CDR3 reads CASSFRGGSSTDTQYF. The CDR3 DNA sequence: TGTGCCAGCAGCTTCCGAGGGGGATCTAGCACAGATACGCAGTATTTT.